The 12 T cell receptor beta chains presented below share a single source sample, sequenced in a study of early T cells in non-severe SARS-CoV-2 infection (dated by TCRdb to the early 2020s). Library preparation employed 5' RACE. The sequencer listed for this sample is NextSeq 500. The public reads were run again by TCRdb, first through fastp at Q25 and then through MiXCR, and only productive beta chains were kept. Under each unique CDR3 protein, matching rows form one entry showing the most common genes and DNA. The sample includes some 40,000 distinct CDR3 sequences, with 5.3% observed a single time. Together, the top ten hold just under 30% of the sample. The specimen sequenced was whole blood. The source is an adult who was a healthcare worker with PCR-confirmed SARS-CoV-2 infection or an uninfected control (not recorded which).

This clonotype was detected a few times. As DNA, the CDR3 is TGCAGTGCTAGAGTTGGTCCCTGGGGCGGGAGAAGAGCAGATACGCAGTATTTT. This codes for CSARVGPWGGRRADTQYF. The chain couples TRBV20-1 to TRBJ2-3; 7 bases are shared with TRBD2. Germline CDR1 reads DFQATT; CDR2 reads SNEGSKA (reference sequence). The V gene end was trimmed by 1 base and the J gene end by 4 bases; junction bases not matched to a gene: 17. The CDR3 totals 18 residues.

Only a few counts were recorded for this clonotype. This rearrangement joins TRBV12-3 or TRBV12-4 to TRBJ2-3; D is perhaps TRBD1 (6 bases). The CDR3 contains 15 residues. V was cut by 3 bases and J by 0 bases, with 10 bases left in between. The CDR3 spells CASSFGQISTDTQYF. DNA of the CDR3: TGTGCCAGCAGTTTCGGACAGATTAGCACAGATACGCAGTATTTT.

This clonotype was found a few times. V is TRBV30 and J is TRBJ2-2, with D perhaps TRBD2 (5 bases). CDR3 size: 13 residues. The germline CDR1 and CDR2 sequences are GTSNPN and SVGIG (reference sequence). CDR3 sequence reads: CATSGANTGELFF. The DNA of the CDR3 is TGTGCTACCTCCGGGGCGAACACCGGGGAGCTGTTTTTT.

This clonotype has more than one count but fewer than ten. This rearrangement joins TRBV7-9 to TRBJ2-7, with a tentative D call TRBD1 (6 bases). This CDR3 is 15 amino acids long. V was shortened by 5 bases and J by 2 bases, with 16 bases between the two germline ends. CDR1 is SEHNR and CDR2 is FQNEAQ in the germline V gene (reference sequence). The CDR3 DNA sequence: TGTGCCAGCAGCCCACTGGCAGGGGCGACCTACGAGCAGTACTTC. Translation: CASSPLAGATYEQYF.

This clonotype was counted at least ten times. The gene calls are TRBV18 and TRBJ1-2; D gene unclear. The V gene lost 1 base and the J gene lost 6 bases, with 15 bases spanning the gap. Germline V gene data show CDR1 as KGHSH and CDR2 as LQKENI. The length of the CDR3 is 15 residues. CDR3 nucleotides: TGTGCCAGCTCACCACGAGATCCAGGCGGGGATGGCTACACCTTC. Translation gives CASSPRDPGGDGYTF.

The chain employs TRBV6-2 or TRBV6-3 and TRBJ2-1, with unresolved D. CDR1 and CDR2 from the germline V gene are MNHEY and SVGEGT. This CDR3 is 12 amino acids long. V was clipped by 7 bases and J by 12 bases, with 16 bases between them. DNA for the CDR3: TGTGCCAGCACCCCGGGCCCCGTAGGGCAGTTCTTC. It codes for CASTPGPVGQFF.

As for this clonotype: This may arise from a read error, as a much more abundant clone is one base away. The rearrangement uses TRBV12-3 or TRBV12-4 and TRBJ1-4; D possibly corresponds to TRBD1 (5 bases). The CDR3 contains 13 residues. The CDR3 protein is CTSSPGGDVKLFF. The CDR3 coding sequence is TGTACCAGCAGTCCGGGGGGGGATGTGAAACTGTTTTTT.

This clonotype was counted only a few times. The chain carries TRBV29-1 and TRBJ2-7, with 9 bases aligning to TRBD1. Trimming at V came to 7 bases and at J to 6 bases, leaving 7 bases not matched to a gene. This CDR3 region has 12 residues. Germline values: CDR1 SQVTM, CDR2 ANQGSEA. As DNA, the CDR3 is TGCAGCGCATCGGACAGGGGCGGCGAGCAGTACTTC. Translation gives CSASDRGGEQYF.

This clonotype has ten or more counts. The V call is TRBV6-2 or TRBV6-3, the J call TRBJ1-1; D is uncertain. The CDR3 length is 12 residues. From germline, CDR1 is MNHEY and CDR2 SVGEGT. V was clipped by 7 bases and J by 7 bases, with 13 bases between them. CDR3 protein: CASTSYSYEAFF. Here the CDR3 DNA reads TGTGCCAGCACCAGCTACTCCTATGAAGCTTTCTTT.

As concerns this clonotype: A much larger clone differs by one base, so this may be a read error. V and J are TRBV3-1 and TRBJ2-7, with D perhaps matching TRBD2 (6 bases). The CDR3 spans 14 residues. Germline-derived CDR1 and CDR2 are LGHDT and YNNKEL (reference sequence). In DNA form, the CDR3 reads TGTGCCAGCAGCCAATGGTCTAGCGAGCACGAGCCGTACTTC. It codes for CASSQWSSEHEPYF.

This clonotype was recorded many times. The chain has TRBV9 and TRBJ2-1; 9 bases map to TRBD1. This CDR3 comprises 16 residues. The germline gives CDR1 SGDLS, CDR2 YYNGEE. Trimming removed 4 bases from V and 9 bases from J; junction bases left unmatched: 14. Here the CDR3 reads CASSTRRDRVGSEQFF. The CDR3, as DNA: TGTGCCAGCAGCACCCGCCGGGACAGGGTGGGTAGTGAGCAGTTCTTC.

In this sample, this clonotype turned up a few times. This chain uses TRBV6-2 or TRBV6-3 with TRBJ2-2; 14 bases are a match to TRBD2. The CDR3 runs 18 residues. Germline CDR1 and CDR2: MNHEY and SVGEGT. Losses at the gene ends were 4 bases for V and 0 bases for J; bases not matched to a gene: 4. CDR3 DNA: TGTGCCAGCAGTTTCCGGACTAGCGGGGGGACGAACACCGGGGAGCTGTTTTTT. Translated: CASSFRTSGGTNTGELFF.